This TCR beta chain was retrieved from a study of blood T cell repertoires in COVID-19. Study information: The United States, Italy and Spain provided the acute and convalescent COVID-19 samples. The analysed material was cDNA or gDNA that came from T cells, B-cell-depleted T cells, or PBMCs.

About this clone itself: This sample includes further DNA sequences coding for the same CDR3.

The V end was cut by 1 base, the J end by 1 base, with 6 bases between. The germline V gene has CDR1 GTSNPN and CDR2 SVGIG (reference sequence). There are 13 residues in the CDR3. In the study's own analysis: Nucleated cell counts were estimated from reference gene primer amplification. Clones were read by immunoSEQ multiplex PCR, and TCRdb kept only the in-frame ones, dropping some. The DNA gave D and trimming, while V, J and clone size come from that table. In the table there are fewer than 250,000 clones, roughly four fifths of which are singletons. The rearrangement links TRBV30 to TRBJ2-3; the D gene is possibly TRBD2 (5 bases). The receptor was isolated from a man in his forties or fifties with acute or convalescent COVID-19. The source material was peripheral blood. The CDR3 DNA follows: TGTGCCTGGAGTGGCGGGCGCACAGATACGCAGTATTTT. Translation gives CAWSGGRTDTQYF. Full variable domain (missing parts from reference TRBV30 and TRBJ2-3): SQTIHQWPATLVQPVGSPLSLECTVEGTSNPNLYWYRQAAGRGLQLLFYSVGIGQISSEVPQNLSASRPQDRQFILSSKKLLLSDSGFYLCAWSGGRTDTQYFGPGTRLTVL.